Listed here are 32 T cell receptor beta chains from one sample, sequenced in a study of monozygotic twins with inflammatory bowel disease. TCRdb reprocessed the 5' RACE reads, keeping one entry per CDR3 protein, no DNA. The sample is made up of around 380,000 distinct CDR3 sequences, and the top ten hold 2% to 3% of it. The specimen was blood. The receptors were sampled from a human donor with ulcerative colitis or Crohn's disease, or a healthy co-twin of an affected twin (not recorded which).

The chain recombines TRBV12-3 or TRBV12-4 with TRBJ2-7; TCRdb's D call, TRBD1, is unchecked because there is no DNA. This CDR3 comprises 14 residues. CDR3 in amino acids: CASRSGDNSYEQYF.

This chain uses TRBV18 with TRBJ2-7; the TRBD1 assignment by TCRdb is unverifiable without DNA. Per the germline V gene, CDR1 is KGHSH and CDR2 is LQKENI. The CDR3 runs 15 residues. CDR3 residues: CASSPLPDTSYEQYF.

V usage is TRBV29-1 and J usage is TRBJ1-1; checking the TCRdb D call of TRBD1 is not possible without DNA. Germline CDR1 is SQVTM and CDR2 is ANQGSEA. The CDR3 totals 13 residues. Here the CDR3 reads CSGKGRGNTEAFF.

The chain has TRBV5-5 and TRBJ2-2; TCRdb designates TRBD1, a call that cannot be tested without DNA. The CDR3 loop spans 15 amino acids. In germline, CDR1 is SGHKS, CDR2 YYEKEE (reference sequence). CDR3 protein: CASSPPGSGTGELFF.

The chain joins TRBV19 to TRBJ1-5. This CDR3 comprises 16 residues. The germline V gene has CDR1 LNHDA and CDR2 SQIVND (reference sequence). CDR3: CASSIDRDFASQPQHF.

The rearrangement links TRBV3-1 to TRBJ2-1; TCRdb calls TRBD2, which cannot be checked without DNA. Germline V gene data show CDR1 as LGHDT and CDR2 as YNNKEL (reference sequence). This CDR3 contains 14 residues. The CDR3 sequence is CASSPSGSKDEQFF.

The rearrangement uses TRBV4-3 and TRBJ1-5; TCRdb's assignment of TRBD1 cannot be checked, as there is no DNA. CDR1 LGHNA and CDR2 YSLEER come from the germline V gene. This CDR3 spans 17 amino acids. The CDR3 sequence is CASSQGRQGRGWQPQHF.

V and J are TRBV5-1 and TRBJ2-2; the D gene TCRdb calls, TRBD2, cannot be checked with no DNA. CDR3 length: 15 residues. Germline lookup yields CDR1 SGHRS and CDR2 YFSETQ. The CDR3 sequence is CASSSWEKVIGELFF.

V is TRBV18 and J is TRBJ2-2; no DNA is available, so the TRBD1 call from TCRdb remains unchecked. Germline CDR1 and CDR2: KGHSH and LQKENI. This CDR3 comprises 16 residues. The CDR3: CASSGQRQTNTGELFF.

CDR3 sequence reads: CASSFGDKSNQPQHF. The chain uses TRBV5-1 and TRBJ1-5; TCRdb names TRBD1, which stays unverified in the absence of DNA. The CDR3 covers 15 residues. Germline assignment: CDR1 SGHRS and CDR2 YFSETQ.

The CDR3: CASSKQGSDSPLHF. The chain couples TRBV12-3 or TRBV12-4 to TRBJ1-6; TCRdb lists TRBD1, though no DNA is available to test this call. This CDR3 comprises 14 residues.

The rearrangement uses TRBV19 and TRBJ2-7; with no DNA, the TCRdb D assignment of TRBD1 cannot be verified. CDR1 and CDR2 from the germline V gene are LNHDA and SQIVND (reference sequence). The CDR3 loop spans 13 amino acids. The CDR3 loop is CASRRTGGHEQYF.

V and J are TRBV5-1 and TRBJ1-2. In germline, CDR1 is SGHRS, CDR2 YFSETQ. CDR3 length equals 15 residues. The CDR3 sequence: CASSLDRETNYGYTF.

The rearrangement uses TRBV28 and TRBJ2-7. Germline V gives CDR1 MDHEN, CDR2 SYDVKM. This CDR3 spans 14 amino acids. The CDR3 here is CASSIAMGIYEQYF.

The V call is TRBV12-3 or TRBV12-4, the J call TRBJ2-2; TCRdb names TRBD2, which stays unverified in the absence of DNA. The CDR3 runs 14 residues. This chain's CDR3 is CASGRGAQTGELFF.

The rearrangement links TRBV5-6 to TRBJ2-2. The CDR3 is 15 amino acids. Germline V gene data show CDR1 as SGHDT and CDR2 as YYEEEE. The CDR3 loop is CASSQDNLGTGELFF.

This chain links TRBV5-1 with TRBJ2-7; TCRdb designates TRBD1, a call that cannot be tested without DNA. The germline V gene encodes CDR1 SGHRS and CDR2 YFSETQ. The CDR3 consists of 15 residues. The CDR3 is CASRGRGGFSYEQYF.

The chain links TRBV6-1 to TRBJ2-3; TCRdb lists TRBD1, though no DNA is available to test this call. Per germline, CDR1 MNHNS and CDR2 SASEGT. The CDR3 extends over 16 amino acids. CDR3 loop: CASSGTLGSPSDTQYF.

This rearrangement joins TRBV5-1 to TRBJ2-2; TCRdb's D gene call, TRBD2, goes unchecked for lack of DNA. Germline CDR1 is SGHRS and CDR2 is YFSETQ. The CDR3 is made up of 13 amino acids. CDR3: CASGTPNTGELFF. Full variable domain (rest looked up from reference TRBV5-1 and TRBJ2-2): KAGVTQTPRYLIKTRGQQVTLSCSPISGHRSVSWYQQTPGQGLQFLFEYFSETQRNKGNFPGRFSGRQFSNSRSEMNVSTLELGDSALYLCASGTPNTGELFFGEGSRLTVL.

The chain combines TRBV20-1 with TRBJ2-1. The CDR3 runs to 15 residues. CDR1 is DFQATT and CDR2 is SNEGSKA in the germline V gene (reference sequence). The CDR3 protein is CSATLSGGSYNEQFF.

The chain couples TRBV27 to TRBJ1-2; the TCRdb call, TRBD1, lacks DNA for checking. CDR1 MNHEY and CDR2 SMNVEV come from the germline V gene (reference sequence). The CDR3 covers 16 residues. The CDR3 sequence: CASSLRWHRAGYGYTF.

The rearrangement links TRBV5-1 to TRBJ2-5; TCRdb names TRBD1, which stays unverified in the absence of DNA. Germline values: CDR1 SGHRS, CDR2 YFSETQ. The CDR3 extends over 13 amino acids. The CDR3 is CASSSRGQETQYF.

The chain combines TRBV7-7 with TRBJ2-5; TCRdb gives TRBD1 as the D gene, but with no DNA this cannot be confirmed. Per the germline V gene, CDR1 is SSHAT and CDR2 is FNYEAQ (reference sequence). This CDR3 has 16 residues. Here the CDR3 reads CASSLFPGTNQETQYF.

This chain uses TRBV4-3 with TRBJ2-7; the TCRdb D gene call, TRBD1, has no DNA to confirm it. Germline-derived CDR1 and CDR2 are LGHNA and YSLEER. This CDR3 has 15 amino acids. The chain's CDR3 is CASSQDGGTYVEQYF.

This chain uses TRBV10-3 with TRBJ2-5; TCRdb's D call of TRBD1 is untestable without DNA. The germline V gene encodes CDR1 ENHRY and CDR2 SYGVKD. CDR3 size: 14 residues. CDR3 sequence reads: CAISDRKQGETQYF.

J is TRBJ2-3 and V is TRBV7-8; checking the TCRdb D call of TRBD2 is not possible without DNA. CDR1 SGHVS and CDR2 FQNEAQ come from the germline V gene. The CDR3 is 18 residues long. The CDR3 spells CASSAARVGTRYTDTQYF.

The chain has TRBV19 and TRBJ2-7; there is no DNA to check the TCRdb D call of TRBD1. The germline V gene has CDR1 LNHDA and CDR2 SQIVND (reference sequence). The CDR3 has 13 amino acids. The CDR3 region is CASRGTGEHEQYF.

The chain carries TRBV6-5 and TRBJ1-2; TCRdb proposes TRBD1, but this gene call is untestable without DNA. The germline V gene has CDR1 MNHEY and CDR2 SVGAGI. CDR3 length equals 11 residues. The CDR3 spells CASSYDRGYTF.

The chain carries TRBV29-1 and TRBJ2-1; TCRdb returns TRBD1, unconfirmable since there is no DNA. From germline, CDR1 is SQVTM and CDR2 ANQGSEA. This CDR3 has 12 residues. CDR3 sequence: CSVAHGVSEQFF.

CDR3 region: CASSYSGGRRDTQYF. V is TRBV6-5 and J is TRBJ2-3. This CDR3 is 15 amino acids long. Germline values: CDR1 MNHEY, CDR2 SVGAGI.

V gene TRBV29-1 combines with J gene TRBJ1-3; TCRdb's D call of TRBD1 is untestable without DNA. Germline CDR1 and CDR2: SQVTM and ANQGSEA. The CDR3 runs 15 residues. CDR3 region: CSVEDWGGSGNTIYF.

The chain recombines TRBV2 with TRBJ2-2; without DNA, the TCRdb call of TRBD2 cannot be checked. CDR1 and CDR2 from the germline V gene are SNHLY and FYNNEI. The CDR3 runs 16 residues. CDR3 residues: CASSEEGRSNTGELFF.